The 31 T cell receptor beta chains below all came from one sample that was sequenced in a study of shared clonotypes between healthy human individuals. Profiling relied on immunoSEQ multiplex PCR, and the TCRdb table lists in-frame clones only, not all of them. The sample lists roughly 2.2 million clones; more than 85% were seen once. Sequenced material: naive CD4+ T cells from PBMCs. Subset meaning: CD45RA+ positively selected. The receptors here all came from a young man in good health. Some clones in this sample may be carry-over from other donors' samples.

The V and J genes are TRBV6-5 and TRBJ1-2; 8 positions match TRBD1. V lost 6 bases and J lost 4; bases outside the gene matches: 10. CDR3 length equals 15 residues. CDR1 and CDR2 (germline): MNHEY, SVGAGI. CDR3 nucleotide sequence: TGTGCCAGCAGCCTCACAGGGGGAAGCATCTATGGCTACACCTTC. Translated: CASSLTGGSIYGYTF.

The rearrangement joins TRBV19 to TRBJ2-1; 9 bases fit TRBD2. This CDR3 contains 15 residues. CDR1 is LNHDA and CDR2 is SQIVND in the germline V gene (reference sequence). The V segment lost 7 bases and the J segment 5 bases; nucleotides outside the gene matches: 9. CDR3: CASKVGLAGNNEQFF. As DNA, the CDR3 is TGTGCCAGTAAGGTGGGTCTAGCGGGGAACAATGAGCAGTTCTTC.

The chain couples TRBV7-3 to TRBJ2-3; D may be TRBD2 (6 bases). Trimming left V 0 bases short and J 0 bases short, with 10 bases between. The CDR3 consists of 16 residues. From germline, CDR1 is SGHTA and CDR2 FQGTGA. CDR3 region: CASSLTVAVSTDTQYF. CDR3 sequence (DNA): TGTGCCAGCAGCTTAACGGTAGCGGTAAGCACAGATACGCAGTATTTT.

This chain connects TRBV2 to TRBJ1-1; D is unresolved. This CDR3 contains 13 residues. The V gene's germline CDR1 is SNHLY and CDR2 FYNNEI. Trimming removed 7 bases at V and 1 base at J, with 10 bases between. The CDR3, as DNA: TGTGCCAGCATGGGAACGGGGAACACTGAAGCTTTCTTT. Encoded protein: CASMGTGNTEAFF.

The chain is built from TRBV29-1 and TRBJ1-1; D is unresolved. The length of the CDR3 is 14 residues. V was pared by 7 bases and J by 9 bases, with 24 bases between. Germline V gives CDR1 SQVTM, CDR2 ANQGSEA. The CDR3 bases are TGCAGCGGCCTGCAACAGAATCAGATTCCCCAAGCTTTCTTT. This translates into CSGLQQNQIPQAFF.

The chain is built from TRBV5-4 and TRBJ2-7; D could derive from TRBD1 or TRBD2 (6 bases each). This CDR3 is built from 16 residues. Trimming shortened V by 0 bases and J by 5 bases, and 18 bases separated the two germline ends. Per germline, CDR1 SGHNT and CDR2 YYREEE (reference sequence). CDR3 sequence reads: CASSLGGGGQLNEQYF. DNA for the CDR3: TGTGCCAGCAGCTTGGGAGGTGGGGGGCAGTTAAACGAGCAGTACTTC.

The V gene is TRBV4-2, the J gene TRBJ1-1; no clear D gene. This CDR3 spans 15 amino acids. Per germline, CDR1 LGHNA and CDR2 YNFKEQ. The V end lost 1 base, the J end lost 3 bases, and 12 bases lay between the germline ends. CDR3 DNA: TGTGCCAGCAGCCAAGCCCTTCGGGAGGACACTGAAGCTTTCTTT. It yields the protein CASSQALREDTEAFF.

This clone was picked up one time. This chain connects TRBV12-5 to TRBJ2-1; D call uncertain. Per the germline V gene, CDR1 is LGHNT and CDR2 is FRNRAP. The CDR3 totals 16 residues. V shed 0 bases and J shed 3 bases, with 12 bases lying between them. The CDR3 DNA sequence: TGTGCTAGTGGTTTGGTAATAGGAACCCTCTACAATGAGCAGTTCTTC. This gives the protein CASGLVIGTLYNEQFF.

V usage is TRBV5-4 and J usage is TRBJ2-7; 7 bases are shared with TRBD2. This CDR3 contains 14 residues. V gave up 0 bases and J gave up 6 bases; unmatched junction bases: 6. The germline V gene has CDR1 SGHNT and CDR2 YYREEE (reference sequence). The CDR3 nucleotides read TGTGCCAGCAGCTTGGACCGGGGGGTCGGCGAGCAGTACTTC. It encodes CASSLDRGVGEQYF.

The V call is TRBV7-2, the J call TRBJ1-5; TRBD1 is a possible D gene (5 bases). V lost 5 bases and J lost 5, with 10 bases in between. The CDR3 totals 13 residues. Germline lookup yields CDR1 SGHTA and CDR2 FQGNSA. The CDR3 DNA reads as TGTGCCAGCAGCCGAGGGGAGCATCAGCCCCAGCATTTT. It encodes CASSRGEHQPQHF.

The chain joins TRBV7-3 to TRBJ2-1, with D perhaps matching TRBD1 or TRBD2 (5 bases each). The V end lost 0 bases, the J end lost 10 bases, and 13 bases lay between the germline ends. The germline gives CDR1 SGHTA, CDR2 FQGTGA. The CDR3 extends over 14 amino acids. CDR3 in amino acids: CASSLTSGQGEQFF. In DNA form, the CDR3 reads TGTGCCAGCAGCTTAACTTCGGGGCAGGGCGAGCAGTTCTTC.

The chain uses TRBV30 and TRBJ2-7; the D is unclear. Per germline, CDR1 GTSNPN and CDR2 SVGIG (reference sequence). Trimming cost V 0 bases and J 7 bases, with 13 bases left between them. This CDR3 comprises 13 residues. The CDR3 bases are TGTGCCTGGAGTGTTGGACGGGTCTGGGAGCAGTACTTC. Protein: CAWSVGRVWEQYF.

The rearrangement uses TRBV7-8 and TRBJ1-1, with D possibly TRBD1 on 6 matching bases. In germline, CDR1 is SGHVS, CDR2 FQNEAQ. This CDR3 has 18 amino acids. The V end lost 4 bases, the J end lost 1 base, and 22 bases lay between the germline ends. Here the CDR3 reads CASSSKKGEIFKNTEAFF. DNA of the CDR3: TGTGCCAGCAGCTCCAAGAAGGGGGAGATCTTTAAGAACACTGAAGCTTTCTTT.

The CDR3 bases are TGTGCCAGCAGCGTAGGAGAATCAGGGCAGGGAGGCACCATATATTTT. Translating it yields CASSVGESGQGGTIYF. The J gene is TRBJ1-3, the V gene TRBV9, with D perhaps matching TRBD1 (5 bases). Trimming pared 0 bases from V and 9 bases from J, leaving 19 bases between. The V gene's germline CDR1 is SGDLS and CDR2 YYNGEE. CDR3 length: 16 residues.

This rearrangement joins TRBV30 to TRBJ2-2; 8 positions match TRBD1. The germline gives CDR1 GTSNPN, CDR2 SVGIG (reference sequence). With V trimmed by 5 bases and J by 1 base, 6 bases remained unmatched. This CDR3 has 15 residues. CDR3 DNA sequence: TGTGCCTGGGGACGGACAGGGAAGAACACCGGGGAGCTGTTTTTT. Protein sequence: CAWGRTGKNTGELFF.

The chain has TRBV7-9 and TRBJ2-3, with unresolved D. Germline V CDR1 and CDR2: SEHNR, FQNEAQ (reference sequence). Trimming took off 5 bases at V and 0 bases at J, with 12 bases between the two ends. The CDR3 spans 15 residues. The CDR3 region has the DNA TGTGCCAGCAGCCCGGCCTATGTAAGCACAGATACGCAGTATTTT. Protein: CASSPAYVSTDTQYF.

A note on this clone: This same CDR3 is encoded by further DNA sequences in the sample. The chain uses TRBV5-4 and TRBJ2-3; 10 positions match TRBD2. CDR1 and CDR2 (germline): SGHNT, YYREEE (reference sequence). Trimming cost V 3 bases and J 1 base; bases outside gene matches: 2. The CDR3 runs 15 residues. The CDR3 bases are TGTGCCAGCAGCTGGAGCGGGAGGGGCACAGATACGCAGTATTTT. Its protein is CASSWSGRGTDTQYF.

The rearrangement links TRBV7-9 to TRBJ2-1, with TRBD1 matching over 7 bases. Germline V gene sequence: CDR1 SEHNR, CDR2 FQNEAQ (reference sequence). The CDR3 loop spans 16 amino acids. The V and J ends lost 5 bases and 10 bases, in that order; junction bases with no gene match: 17. The CDR3 region is CASSPDYPRQGVEQFF. CDR3 DNA: TGTGCCAGCAGCCCAGATTATCCGAGACAGGGAGTCGAGCAGTTCTTC. Looking up the rest from reference TRBV7-9 and TRBJ2-1 gives the full variable domain: DTGVSQNPRHKITKRGQNVTFRCDPISEHNRLYWYRQTLGQGPEFLTYFQNEAQLEKSRLLSDRFSAERPKGSFSTLEIQRTEQGDSAMYLCASSPDYPRQGVEQFFGPGTRLTVL.

The gene calls are TRBV4-1 and TRBJ1-1, with 7 nucleotides matching TRBD1. The trim removed 4 bases at V and 3 bases at J, leaving 8 bases unmatched. The CDR3 runs 15 residues. From germline, CDR1 is MGHRA and CDR2 YSYEKL. DNA for the CDR3: TGCGCCAGCAGCCTGATTAACAGGGGCTACACTGAAGCTTTCTTT. Translating gives CASSLINRGYTEAFF.

The chain recombines TRBV13 with TRBJ2-7; 10 nucleotides match TRBD2. CDR1 is PRHDT, CDR2 FYEKMQ, per germline (reference sequence). This CDR3 comprises 15 residues. The V gene end was trimmed by 5 bases and the J gene end by 5 bases; junction bases not matched to a gene: 9. The chain's CDR3 is CASSAPSGSFDEQYF. CDR3 sequence (DNA): TGTGCCAGCAGCGCCCCTAGCGGGAGCTTCGACGAGCAGTACTTC.

This chain joins TRBV7-2 and TRBJ2-2, with TRBD2 matching 8 bases. Per germline, CDR1 SGHTA and CDR2 FQGNSA. V lost 3 bases, J lost 5 bases, and 2 bases stayed unmatched. The CDR3 runs 14 residues. The CDR3: CASSFQRGTGELFF. CDR3 DNA sequence: TGTGCCAGCAGCTTTCAGCGGGGGACCGGGGAGCTGTTTTTT.

The chain carries TRBV2 and TRBJ2-5; D is unresolved. Trimming stripped 2 bases from V and 7 bases from J, with 11 bases between. The CDR3 length is 13 residues. The V gene's germline CDR1 is SNHLY and CDR2 FYNNEI. The CDR3 spells CASSELPRGTQYF. For the CDR3, the DNA is TGTGCCAGCAGTGAACTACCCCGCGGGACCCAGTACTTC.

The V and J genes are TRBV19 and TRBJ1-1; D gene uncertain. V shed 6 bases and J shed 10 bases, with 21 bases lying between them. CDR3 size: 14 residues. Germline loops: CDR1 LNHDA, CDR2 SQIVND (reference sequence). The DNA for the CDR3 is TGTGCCAGTAGGATTAAAAGGCAGCTCAGATCAGCTTTCTTT. This translates into CASRIKRQLRSAFF. The full variable domain, with the rest looked up from reference TRBV19 and TRBJ1-1, is DGGITQSPKYLFRKEGQNVTLSCEQNLNHDAMYWYRQDPGQGLRLIYYSQIVNDFQKGDIAEGYSVSREKKESFPLTVTSAQKNPTAFYLCASRIKRQLRSAFFGQGTRLTVV.

The gene calls are TRBV4-1 and TRBJ1-2; unclear D gene. With 0 bases removed from V and 7 bases from J, the gap between germline ends came to 12 bases. The germline V gene has CDR1 MGHRA and CDR2 YSYEKL. CDR3 length: 14 residues. DNA of the CDR3: TGCGCCAGCAGCCAAGATCGGTGGGGATCTGGCTACACCTTC. It codes for CASSQDRWGSGYTF.

Notes on this clone: Different DNA sequences within this sample yield the same CDR3. This chain connects TRBV28 to TRBJ1-2; D possibly corresponds to TRBD1 (5 bases). This CDR3 spans 12 amino acids. V lost 5 bases, J lost 5 bases, and 9 bases lay in between. Germline V CDR1 and CDR2: MDHEN, SYDVKM. The DNA of the CDR3 is TGTGCCAGCAGTCTTCGACAGTATGGCTACACCTTC. This gives the protein CASSLRQYGYTF.

A note on this clone: Other DNA sequences of this sample code for an identical CDR3. In DNA, the CDR3 is TGCGCCAGCAGCTTGGGACAGGTGAACACTGAAGCTTTCTTT. Amino acids: CASSLGQVNTEAFF. V gene TRBV5-1 combines with J gene TRBJ1-1; TRBD1 might be the D (6 bases). CDR3 length: 14 amino acids. The germline V and J ends were trimmed by 0 bases and 0 bases, with 6 bases remaining between them. CDR1 SGHRS and CDR2 YFSETQ come from the germline V gene. Based on the CDR3 plus reference TRBV5-1 and TRBJ1-1, the full variable domain is KAGVTQTPRYLIKTRGQQVTLSCSPISGHRSVSWYQQTPGQGLQFLFEYFSETQRNKGNFPGRFSGRQFSNSRSEMNVSTLELGDSALYLCASSLGQVNTEAFFGQGTRLTVV.

The chain couples TRBV7-9 to TRBJ2-3, with 14 bases that match TRBD2. The trim removed 5 bases at V and 2 bases at J, leaving 6 bases unmatched. The germline V gene has CDR1 SEHNR and CDR2 FQNEAQ (reference sequence). The length of the CDR3 is 17 residues. The CDR3 region is CASSPPGLAGVTDTQYF. The CDR3 region has the DNA TGTGCCAGCAGCCCACCGGGACTAGCGGGAGTCACAGATACGCAGTATTTT.

CDR3 amino acids: CASTPGTGMYNEQFF. The CDR3 DNA sequence: TGTGCCAGCACTCCCGGGACAGGGATGTACAATGAGCAGTTCTTC. The chain joins TRBV2 to TRBJ2-1, with 9 bases matching TRBD1. The V segment lost 7 bases and the J segment 4 bases; nucleotides outside the gene matches: 8. The germline CDR1 and CDR2 sequences are SNHLY and FYNNEI. The CDR3 has 15 residues.

This chain connects TRBV7-2 to TRBJ2-5; D possibly corresponds to TRBD2 (7 bases). Germline assignment: CDR1 SGHTA and CDR2 FQGNSA. Deletions cut 5 bases from V and 2 bases from J, with 15 bases between. CDR3 length equals 15 residues. The CDR3 sequence: CASSPQGGVQETQYF. CDR3 nucleotides: TGTGCCAGCAGCCCCCAAGGGGGGGTTCAAGAGACCCAGTACTTC.

The table lists this clone with a count of one. Other nucleotide sequences from this sample produce the same CDR3. The chain links TRBV30 to TRBJ1-2; D unresolved. Deletions cut 0 bases from V and 4 bases from J, with 9 bases between. This CDR3 contains 13 residues. In germline, CDR1 is GTSNPN, CDR2 SVGIG (reference sequence). The CDR3 protein is CAWSVSAGYGYTF. DNA of the CDR3: TGTGCCTGGAGTGTGTCCGCTGGCTATGGCTACACCTTC.

The V and J genes are TRBV5-1 and TRBJ2-7, with TRBD2 matching over 14 bases. Trimming cost V 3 bases and J 3 bases; bases outside gene matches: 8. This CDR3 has 17 amino acids. Germline CDR1 is SGHRS and CDR2 is YFSETQ. CDR3 protein: CASSSSPGLAGGYEQYF. The CDR3 DNA follows: TGCGCCAGCAGCTCCTCTCCCGGACTAGCGGGGGGCTACGAGCAGTACTTC.